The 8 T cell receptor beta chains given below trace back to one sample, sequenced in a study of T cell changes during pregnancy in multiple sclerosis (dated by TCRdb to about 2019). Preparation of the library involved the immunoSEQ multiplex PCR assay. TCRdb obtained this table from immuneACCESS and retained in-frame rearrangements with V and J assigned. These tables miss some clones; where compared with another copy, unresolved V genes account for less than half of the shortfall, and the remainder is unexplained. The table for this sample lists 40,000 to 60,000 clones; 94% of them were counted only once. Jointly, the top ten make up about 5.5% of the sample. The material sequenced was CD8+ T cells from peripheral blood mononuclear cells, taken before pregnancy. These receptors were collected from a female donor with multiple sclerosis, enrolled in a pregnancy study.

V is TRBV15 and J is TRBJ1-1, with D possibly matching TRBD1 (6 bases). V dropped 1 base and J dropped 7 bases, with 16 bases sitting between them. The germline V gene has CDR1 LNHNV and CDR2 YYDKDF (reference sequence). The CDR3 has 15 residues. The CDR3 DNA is TGTGCCACCAGCAGAGGGTCATCGGGACACGGTGAAGCTTTCTTT. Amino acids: CATSRGSSGHGEAFF. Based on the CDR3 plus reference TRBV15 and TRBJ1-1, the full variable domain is DAMVIQNPRYQVTQFGKPVTLSCSQTLNHNVMYWYQQKSSQAPKLLFHYYDKDFNNEADTPDNFQSRRPNTSFCFLDIRSPGLGDTAMYLCATSRGSSGHGEAFFGQGTRLTVV.

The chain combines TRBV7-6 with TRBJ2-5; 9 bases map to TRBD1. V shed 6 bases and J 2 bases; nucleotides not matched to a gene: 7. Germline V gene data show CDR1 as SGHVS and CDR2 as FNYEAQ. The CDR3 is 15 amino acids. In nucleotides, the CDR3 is TGTGCCAGCAGGCGTACAGGGGGCAGGCAAGAGACCCAGTACTTC. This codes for CASRRTGGRQETQYF.

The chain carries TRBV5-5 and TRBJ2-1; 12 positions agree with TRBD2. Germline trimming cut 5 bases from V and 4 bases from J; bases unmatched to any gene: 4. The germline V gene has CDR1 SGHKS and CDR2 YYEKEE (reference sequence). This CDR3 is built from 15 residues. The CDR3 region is CASRFGTSGYNEQFF. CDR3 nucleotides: TGTGCCAGCAGATTTGGGACTAGCGGGTACAATGAGCAGTTCTTC. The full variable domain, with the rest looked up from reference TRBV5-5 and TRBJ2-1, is DAGVTQSPTHLIKTRGQQVTLRCSPISGHKSVSWYQQVLGQGPQFIFQYYEKEERGRGNFPDRFSARQFPNYSSELNVNALLLGDSALYLCASRFGTSGYNEQFFGPGTRLTVL.

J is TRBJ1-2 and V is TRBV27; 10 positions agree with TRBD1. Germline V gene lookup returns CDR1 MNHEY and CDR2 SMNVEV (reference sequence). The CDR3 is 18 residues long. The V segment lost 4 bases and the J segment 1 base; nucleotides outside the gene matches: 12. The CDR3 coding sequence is TGTGCCAGCAGTTCCGTACGGGCCCGGACAGGGGGTAACTATGGCTACACCTTC. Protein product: CASSSVRARTGGNYGYTF.

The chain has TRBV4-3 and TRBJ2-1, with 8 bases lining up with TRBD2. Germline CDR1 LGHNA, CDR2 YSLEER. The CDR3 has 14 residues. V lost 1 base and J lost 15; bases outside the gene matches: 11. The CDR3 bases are TGCGCCAGCAGCCAAGTAGAAGGCGGGACTAGACTGTTCTTC. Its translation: CASSQVEGGTRLFF.

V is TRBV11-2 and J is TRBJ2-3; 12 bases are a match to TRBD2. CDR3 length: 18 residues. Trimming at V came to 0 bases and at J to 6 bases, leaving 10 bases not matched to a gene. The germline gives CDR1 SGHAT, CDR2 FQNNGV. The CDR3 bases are TGTGCCAGCAGCTTAGATCCCCTACTAGCGGGGGGCCAGGATACGCAGTATTTT. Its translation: CASSLDPLLAGGQDTQYF.

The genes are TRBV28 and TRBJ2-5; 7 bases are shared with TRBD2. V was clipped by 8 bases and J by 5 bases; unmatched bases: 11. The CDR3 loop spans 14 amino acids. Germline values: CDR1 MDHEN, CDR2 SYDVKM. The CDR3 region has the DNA TGTGCCAGCGGATCCCTAGAGGGAGGGGAGACCCAGTACTTC. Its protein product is CASGSLEGGETQYF.

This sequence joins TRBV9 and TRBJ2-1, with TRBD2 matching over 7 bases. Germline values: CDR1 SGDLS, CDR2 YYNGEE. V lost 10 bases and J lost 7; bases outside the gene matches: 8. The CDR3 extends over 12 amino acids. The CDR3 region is CAGAGTTNEQFF. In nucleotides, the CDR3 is TGTGCCGGCGCCGGGACTACAAATGAGCAGTTCTTC.